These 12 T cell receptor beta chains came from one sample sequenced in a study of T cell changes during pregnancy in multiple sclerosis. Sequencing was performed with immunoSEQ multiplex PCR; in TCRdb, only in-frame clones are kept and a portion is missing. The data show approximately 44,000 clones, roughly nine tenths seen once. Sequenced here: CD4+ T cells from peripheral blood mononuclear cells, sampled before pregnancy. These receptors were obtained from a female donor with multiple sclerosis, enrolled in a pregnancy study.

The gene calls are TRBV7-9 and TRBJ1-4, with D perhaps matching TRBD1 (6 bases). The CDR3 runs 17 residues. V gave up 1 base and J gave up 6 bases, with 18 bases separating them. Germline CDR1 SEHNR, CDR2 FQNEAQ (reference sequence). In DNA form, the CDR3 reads TGTGCCAGCAGCTTAGTAGTGGGGGCCGGGTCTGATGAAAAACTGTTTTTT. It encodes CASSLVVGAGSDEKLFF. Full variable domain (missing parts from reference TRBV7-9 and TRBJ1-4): DTGVSQNPRHKITKRGQNVTFRCDPISEHNRLYWYRQTLGQGPEFLTYFQNEAQLEKSRLLSDRFSAERPKGSFSTLEIQRTEQGDSAMYLCASSLVVGAGSDEKLFFGSGTQLSVL.

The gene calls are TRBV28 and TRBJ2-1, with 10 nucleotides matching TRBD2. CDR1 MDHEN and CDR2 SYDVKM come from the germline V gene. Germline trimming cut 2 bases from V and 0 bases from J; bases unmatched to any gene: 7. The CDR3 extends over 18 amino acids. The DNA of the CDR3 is TGTGCCAGCAGTTTAAGAGCGGGGGGGATAAGCTCCTACAATGAGCAGTTCTTC. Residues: CASSLRAGGISSYNEQFF.

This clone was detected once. In nucleotides, the CDR3 is TGTGCCAGCTCACCAGGAGGCTTCTATAGCAATCAGCCCCAGCATTTT. Translated, it gives CASSPGGFYSNQPQHF. The chain combines TRBV18 with TRBJ1-5; D not resolved. In germline, CDR1 is KGHSH, CDR2 LQKENI. Trimming cost V 2 bases and J 0 bases, with 11 bases left between them. This CDR3 is 16 amino acids long. The whole variable domain, remainder taken from reference TRBV18 and TRBJ1-5, is NAGVMQNPRHLVRRRGQEARLRCSPMKGHSHVYWYRQLPEEGLKFMVYLQKENIIDESGMPKERFSAEFPKEGPSILRIQQVVRGDSAAYFCASSPGGFYSNQPQHFGDGTRLSIL.

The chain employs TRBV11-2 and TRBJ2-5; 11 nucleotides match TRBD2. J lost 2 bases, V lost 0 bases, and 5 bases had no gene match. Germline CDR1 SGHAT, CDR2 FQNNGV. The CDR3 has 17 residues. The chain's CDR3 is CASSLDLAGGYQETQYF. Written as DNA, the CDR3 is TGTGCCAGCAGCTTAGATTTAGCGGGGGGGTATCAAGAGACCCAGTACTTC.

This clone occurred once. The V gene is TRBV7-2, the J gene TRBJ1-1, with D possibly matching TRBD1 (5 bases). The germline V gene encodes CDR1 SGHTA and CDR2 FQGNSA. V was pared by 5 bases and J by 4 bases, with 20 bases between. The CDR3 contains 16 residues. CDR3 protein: CASSEDRDAFPTEAFF. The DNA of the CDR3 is TGTGCCAGCAGCGAAGACAGAGACGCTTTCCCCACTGAAGCTTTCTTT.

CDR3 amino acids: CASRRTAGTEAFF. In DNA form, the CDR3 reads TGTGCCAGCCGCCGGACGGCGGGCACTGAAGCTTTCTTT. The chain is built from TRBV7-3 and TRBJ1-1; D gene unclear. The CDR3 totals 13 residues. Trimming stripped 8 bases from V and 4 bases from J, with 14 bases between. Germline V gene data show CDR1 as SGHTA and CDR2 as FQGTGA.

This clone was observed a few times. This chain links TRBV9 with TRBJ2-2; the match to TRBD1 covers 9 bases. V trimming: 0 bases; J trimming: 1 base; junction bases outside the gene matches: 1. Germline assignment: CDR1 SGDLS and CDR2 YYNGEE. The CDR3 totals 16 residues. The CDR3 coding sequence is TGTGCCAGCAGCGTAGGGGACAGGGTGAACACCGGGGAGCTGTTTTTT. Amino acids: CASSVGDRVNTGELFF.

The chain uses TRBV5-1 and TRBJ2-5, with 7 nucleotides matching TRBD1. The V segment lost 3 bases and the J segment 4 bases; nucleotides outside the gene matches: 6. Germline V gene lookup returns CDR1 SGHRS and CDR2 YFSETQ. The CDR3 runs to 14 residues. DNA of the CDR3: TGCGCCAGCAGCTCCCTGACAGGGACAGAGACCCAGTACTTC. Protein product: CASSSLTGTETQYF.

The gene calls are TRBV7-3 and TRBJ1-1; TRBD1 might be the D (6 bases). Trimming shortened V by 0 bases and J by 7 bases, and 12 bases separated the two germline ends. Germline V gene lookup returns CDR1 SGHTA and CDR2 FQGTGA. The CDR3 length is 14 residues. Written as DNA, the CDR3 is TGTGCCAGCAGCTTAACTCCAGGGGTGGGTGAAGCTTTCTTT. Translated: CASSLTPGVGEAFF.

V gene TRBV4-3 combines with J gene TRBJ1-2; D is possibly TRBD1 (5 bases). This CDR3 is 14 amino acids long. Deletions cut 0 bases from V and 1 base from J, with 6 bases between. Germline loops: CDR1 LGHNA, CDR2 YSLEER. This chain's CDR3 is CASSQEQDNYGYTF. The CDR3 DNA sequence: TGCGCCAGCAGCCAAGAACAGGATAACTATGGCTACACCTTC.

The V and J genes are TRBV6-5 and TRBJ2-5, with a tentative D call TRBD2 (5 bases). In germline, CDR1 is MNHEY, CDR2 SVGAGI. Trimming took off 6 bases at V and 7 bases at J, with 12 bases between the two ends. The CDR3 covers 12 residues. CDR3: CASRVNGGTQYF. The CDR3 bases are TGTGCCAGCAGGGTGAATGGAGGGACCCAGTACTTC.

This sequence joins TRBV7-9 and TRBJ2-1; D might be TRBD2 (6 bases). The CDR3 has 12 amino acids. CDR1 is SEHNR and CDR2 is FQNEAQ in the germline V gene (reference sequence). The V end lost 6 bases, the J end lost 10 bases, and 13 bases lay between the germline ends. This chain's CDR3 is CASSWTIGEQFF. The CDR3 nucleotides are TGTGCCAGCAGTTGGACTATTGGCGAGCAGTTCTTC.